A selection of T cell receptor beta chains follows, all from one sample in a study of blood T cell repertoires in COVID-19. Using immunoSEQ multiplex PCR, the repertoire was profiled, and TCRdb retains in-frame clones only, with some absent. This table has 150,000 to 200,000 clones, 92% appearing once. The sequencing sample was made of peripheral blood. Every receptor here comes from a man between 25 and 39 years old with COVID-19, enrolled during active disease. The CDR3 runs from the conserved cysteine through the conserved F or W. D genes are given only for firm matches. Clone size is given for some rows only: seen once, a few or many times, or a class if the clone is expanded.

clone size	V gene	D gene	J gene	CDR3 DNA	CDR3 protein
-	TRBV6-5	-	TRBJ1-4	TGTGCCAGCAGTTACTCGAGGCCGGCAACTAATGAAAAACTGTTTTTT	CASSYSRPATNEKLFF
few	TRBV10-3	-	TRBJ2-1	TGTGCCATCAGTGCGCTAGGAGCCAATGAGCAGTTCTTC	CAISALGANEQFF
-	TRBV4-2	TRBD2	TRBJ2-2	TGTGCCAGCAGCCAAATTGGACTAGATGATGCCGGGGAGCTGTTTTTT	CASSQIGLDDAGELFF
-	TRBV28	TRBD1	TRBJ1-1	TGTGCCAGCAGTACCCCCGGGACAGGGACTGAAGCTTTCTTT	CASSTPGTGTEAFF
once	TRBV19	TRBD1	TRBJ1-6	TGTGCCAGTAGTATCCCGACAGGGATCAATTCACCCCTCCACTTT	CASSIPTGINSPLHF
-	TRBV18	-	TRBJ2-1	TGTGCCAGCTCACCGCCGGGACAAGGGAACAATGAGCAGTTCTTC	CASSPPGQGNNEQFF
-	TRBV27	TRBD1	TRBJ1-6	TGTGCCAGCACCTGGACAGGGGGATCACCCCTCCACTTT	CASTWTGGSPLHF
-	TRBV5-1	TRBD1	TRBJ1-1	TGCGCCAGCAGCTCACGTCCTCTGGGACAGGGTGTGGACACTGAAGCTTTCTTT	CASSSRPLGQGVDTEAFF
-	TRBV6-6	TRBD1	TRBJ1-1	TGTGCCAGCAGACTGGGACAGACGAACACTGAAGCTTTCTTT	CASRLGQTNTEAFF
-	TRBV27	-	TRBJ2-2	TGTGCCAGCAGTTTGGGACACGGCGGAGGCACCGGGGAGCTGTTTTTT	CASSLGHGGGTGELFF
few	TRBV7-2	-	TRBJ2-7	TGTGCCAGCAGCTTAGACAGGACCTACGAGCAGTACTTC	CASSLDRTYEQYF
-	TRBV4-1	TRBD2	TRBJ2-1	TGCGCCAGCAGCCAAGTTCCCCCAGGACTAGCGGGAGGTTCCTACAATGAGCAGTTCTTC	CASSQVPPGLAGGSYNEQFF
once	TRBV10-2	-	TRBJ1-6	TGCGCCACTCTCCGGGACACCGAACCCCTCCACTTT	CATLRDTEPLHF
-	TRBV7-9	TRBD1	TRBJ2-6	TGTGCCAGCAGCATACAGGGGTCTGGGGCCAACGTCCTGACTTTC	CASSIQGSGANVLTF
-	TRBV7-2	TRBD2	TRBJ2-3	TGTGCCAGCAGCTTGAGCGGGGGGTCAAGCACAGATACGCAGTATTTT	CASSLSGGSSTDTQYF
-	TRBV6-5	-	TRBJ2-3	TGTGCCAGCAGTTACTACCGCGCGGGCGCCACAGATACGCAGTATTTT	CASSYYRAGATDTQYF
-	TRBV7-3	TRBD2	TRBJ2-2	TGTGCCAGCAGCTTAGGACTAGCGGGTACCGGGGAGCTGTTTTTT	CASSLGLAGTGELFF
-	TRBV7-2	-	TRBJ1-5	TGTGCCAGCACCCTGAATCAGGGCGATCAGCCCCAGCATTTT	CASTLNQGDQPQHF
-	TRBV19	TRBD1	TRBJ1-1	TGTGCCAGTAGTATTCCAGGGACAGAGCTAGCCACGTCCGGAGCTTTCTTT	CASSIPGTELATSGAFF
-	TRBV5-4	-	TRBJ1-1	TGTGCCAGCAGCCCATCAGGCCACACTGAAGCTTTCTTT	CASSPSGHTEAFF
-	TRBV6-2/TRBV6-3	TRBD1	TRBJ2-3	TGTGCCAGCAGTTCCGGGACAGGAGGGGCAGATACGCAGTATTTT	CASSSGTGGADTQYF
once	TRBV30	TRBD1	TRBJ1-2	TGTGCCTGGAAGAGGCAAGGGGGCGGTGGCTACACCTTC	CAWKRQGGGGYTF
-	TRBV6-5	TRBD1	TRBJ1-1	TGTGCCAGCCGGACAGGGGCGAACACTGAAGCTTTCTTT	CASRTGANTEAFF
-	TRBV19	TRBD1	TRBJ2-1	TGTGCCAGTAGTATGGGGGACAGAAACAATGAGCAGTTCTTC	CASSMGDRNNEQFF
-	TRBV28	TRBD2	TRBJ2-3	TGTGCCAGCAGGAGTACTAGCGGGAGGTGGACAGATACGCAGTATTTT	CASRSTSGRWTDTQYF
-	TRBV3-1/TRBV3-2	-	TRBJ1-5	TGTGCCAGCAGCCATTCCCAGGCAGGGTCGGTTCAGCCCCAGCATTTT	CASSHSQAGSVQPQHF
-	TRBV19	-	TRBJ1-1	TGTGCCAGTAGTATAGTTTCCGGCAGGGAAGCTTTCTTT	CASSIVSGREAFF
-	TRBV10-3	-	TRBJ1-1	TGTGCCATCAGGCGGGGACTGACTGAAGCTTTCTTT	CAIRRGLTEAFF
-	TRBV5-1	-	TRBJ2-5	TGCGCCAGCAGCTTGGAGGGGGAGACCCAGTACTTC	CASSLEGETQYF
-	TRBV2	-	TRBJ1-1	TGTGCCAGCGGTTGGAGGGGCGGGATTTTTAATGAAGCTTTCTTT	CASGWRGGIFNEAFF
once	TRBV5-4	-	TRBJ2-5	TGTGCCAGCAGCTTGAGGCAGGGGGAGACCCAGTACTTC	CASSLRQGETQYF
-	TRBV9	-	TRBJ2-5	TGTGCCAGCAGCGTAGGTACAGGGAAAGGGCAAGAGACCCAGTACTTC	CASSVGTGKGQETQYF
-	TRBV3-1/TRBV3-2	-	TRBJ1-2	TGTGCCAACCGACCCGACCGGGACATAAGACCATATGGCTACACCTTC	CANRPDRDIRPYGYTF
-	TRBV28	-	TRBJ1-2	TGTGCCAGCGGCCCACCGAACTATGGCTACACCTTC	CASGPPNYGYTF
-	TRBV11-2	TRBD1	TRBJ1-2	TGTGCCAGCAGCCCTACAGGGGGCAAGGGCTACACCTTC	CASSPTGGKGYTF
-	TRBV6-1	-	TRBJ1-6	TGTGCCAGCAGTGAGCCGTCTAGCTCCTATAATTCACCCCTCCACTTT	CASSEPSSSYNSPLHF
-	TRBV19	-	TRBJ2-1	TGTGCCAGTAGTATCCAGGGCGATGAGCAGTTCTTC	CASSIQGDEQFF
once	TRBV30	-	TRBJ1-4	TGTGCCTGGAGTGTGTCTGGGCATGAAAAACTGTTTTTT	CAWSVSGHEKLFF
-	TRBV7-9	TRBD1	TRBJ1-4	TGTGCCAGCAGCTCGATACAGGGGGCGAGTGAAAAACTGTTTTTT	CASSSIQGASEKLFF
-	TRBV2	-	TRBJ2-5	TGTGCCAGCATTAAAGCAACAGGGCCGGGGTACCAAGAGACCCAGTACTTC	CASIKATGPGYQETQYF
-	TRBV30	-	TRBJ1-1	TGTGCCTGGAGTCGGGAGAACACTGAAGCTTTCTTT	CAWSRENTEAFF
-	TRBV28	TRBD2	TRBJ2-7	TGTGCCAGCAGCTCCGGACTAGCGGAGAACCCGCGCGAGCAGTACTTC	CASSSGLAENPREQYF
few	TRBV7-9	-	TRBJ1-1	TGTGCCAGCATAGAAGGGGGCACTGAAGCTTTCTTT	CASIEGGTEAFF
-	TRBV5-1	-	TRBJ1-4	TGCGCCAGCAGCTTATGGGGAGGAGAAACTAATGAAAAACTGTTTTTT	CASSLWGGETNEKLFF
-	TRBV6-5	TRBD1	TRBJ1-3	TGTGCCAGTACGGGACAGGGAAACACCATATATTTT	CASTGQGNTIYF
-	TRBV27	-	TRBJ2-2	TGTGCCAGCGGCGGGGACAGAAACACCGGGGAGCTGTTTTTT	CASGGDRNTGELFF
-	TRBV4-3	TRBD1	TRBJ1-4	TGCGCCAGCAGCCACAGCCCAAGGGGGCGGGATAATGAAAAACTGTTTTTT	CASSHSPRGRDNEKLFF
-	TRBV11-3	TRBD1	TRBJ2-2	TGTGCCAGCAACCCCAGGGGACAGGGGGACACCGGGGAGCTGTTTTTT	CASNPRGQGDTGELFF
-	TRBV14	TRBD1	TRBJ2-7	TGTGCCAGCAGCCCTCTGGACAGGGGAATGGGCGAGCAGTACTTC	CASSPLDRGMGEQYF